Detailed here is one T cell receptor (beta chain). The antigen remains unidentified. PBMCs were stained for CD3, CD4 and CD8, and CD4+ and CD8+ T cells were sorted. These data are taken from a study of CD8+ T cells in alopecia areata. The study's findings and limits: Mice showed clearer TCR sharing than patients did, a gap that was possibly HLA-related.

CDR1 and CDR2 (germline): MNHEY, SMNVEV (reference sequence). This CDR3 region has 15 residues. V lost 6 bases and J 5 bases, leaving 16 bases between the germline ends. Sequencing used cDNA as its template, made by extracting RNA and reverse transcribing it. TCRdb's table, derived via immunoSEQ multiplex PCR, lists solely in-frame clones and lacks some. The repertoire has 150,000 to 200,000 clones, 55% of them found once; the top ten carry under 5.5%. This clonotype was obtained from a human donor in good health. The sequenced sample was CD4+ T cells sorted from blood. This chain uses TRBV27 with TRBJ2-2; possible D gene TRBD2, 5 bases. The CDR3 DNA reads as TGTGCCAGCAGGCCTAGACTCGGAGGTACCGGGGAGCTGTTTTTT. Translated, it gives CASRPRLGGTGELFF.